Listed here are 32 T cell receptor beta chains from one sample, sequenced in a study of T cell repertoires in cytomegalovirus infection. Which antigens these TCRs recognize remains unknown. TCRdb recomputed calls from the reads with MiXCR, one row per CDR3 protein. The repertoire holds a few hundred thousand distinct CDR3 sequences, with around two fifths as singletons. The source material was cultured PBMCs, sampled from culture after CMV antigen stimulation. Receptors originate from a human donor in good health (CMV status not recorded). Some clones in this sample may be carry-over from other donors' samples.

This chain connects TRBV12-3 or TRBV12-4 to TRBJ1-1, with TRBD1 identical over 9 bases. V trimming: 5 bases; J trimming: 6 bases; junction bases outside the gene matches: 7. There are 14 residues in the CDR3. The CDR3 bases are TGTGCCAGCAGTGCCCAACAGGGGGCATCTGAAGCTTTCTTT. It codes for CASSAQQGASEAFF.

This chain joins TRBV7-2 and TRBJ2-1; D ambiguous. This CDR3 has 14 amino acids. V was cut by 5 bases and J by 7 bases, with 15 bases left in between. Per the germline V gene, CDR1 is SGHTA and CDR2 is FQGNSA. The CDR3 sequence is CASSLRWNGNEQFF. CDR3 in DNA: TGTGCCAGCAGCCTCCGATGGAACGGAAATGAGCAGTTCTTC.

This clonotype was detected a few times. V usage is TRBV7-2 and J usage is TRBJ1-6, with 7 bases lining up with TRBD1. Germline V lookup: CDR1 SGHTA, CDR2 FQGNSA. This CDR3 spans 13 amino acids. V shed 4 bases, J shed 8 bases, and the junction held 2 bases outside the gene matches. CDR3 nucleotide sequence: TGTGCCAGCAGCTGGGACAGTCATTCACCCCTCCACTTT. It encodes CASSWDSHSPLHF.

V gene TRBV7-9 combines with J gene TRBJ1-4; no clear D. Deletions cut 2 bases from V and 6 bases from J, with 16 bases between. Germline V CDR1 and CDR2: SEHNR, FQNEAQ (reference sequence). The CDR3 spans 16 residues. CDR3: CASSLLTALGHEKLFF. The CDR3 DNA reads TGTGCCAGCAGCTTACTCACAGCCCTAGGTCATGAAAAACTGTTTTTT.

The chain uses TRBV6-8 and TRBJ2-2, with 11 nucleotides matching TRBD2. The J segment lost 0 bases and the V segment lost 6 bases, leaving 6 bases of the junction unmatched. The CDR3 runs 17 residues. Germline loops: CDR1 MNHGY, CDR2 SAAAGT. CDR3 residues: CASRPTSGGANTGELFF. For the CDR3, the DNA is TGTGCCAGCAGACCCACTAGCGGGGGAGCGAACACCGGGGAGCTGTTTTTT.

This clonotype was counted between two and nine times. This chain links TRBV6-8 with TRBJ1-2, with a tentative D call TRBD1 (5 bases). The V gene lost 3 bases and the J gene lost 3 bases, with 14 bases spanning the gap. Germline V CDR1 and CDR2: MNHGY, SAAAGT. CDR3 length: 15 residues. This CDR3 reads CASSYVAGMDYGYTF. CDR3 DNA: TGTGCCAGCAGTTATGTCGCAGGGATGGACTATGGCTACACCTTC.

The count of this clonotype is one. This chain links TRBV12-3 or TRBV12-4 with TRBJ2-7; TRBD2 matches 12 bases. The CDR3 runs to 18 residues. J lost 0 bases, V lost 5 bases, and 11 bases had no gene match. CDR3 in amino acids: CASSDTLAGGPTSYEQYF. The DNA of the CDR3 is TGTGCCAGCAGTGACACACTAGCGGGAGGTCCGACCTCCTACGAGCAGTACTTC.

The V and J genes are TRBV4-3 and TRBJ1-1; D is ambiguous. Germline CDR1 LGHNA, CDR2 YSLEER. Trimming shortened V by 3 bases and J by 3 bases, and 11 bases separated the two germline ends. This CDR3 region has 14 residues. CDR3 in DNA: TGCGCCAGCAGCCACTCCCCGGACGACACTGAAGCTTTCTTT. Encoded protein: CASSHSPDDTEAFF.

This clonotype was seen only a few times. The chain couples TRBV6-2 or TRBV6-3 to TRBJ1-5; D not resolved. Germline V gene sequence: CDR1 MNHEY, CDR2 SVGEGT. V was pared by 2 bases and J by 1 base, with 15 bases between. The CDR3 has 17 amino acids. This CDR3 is CASSYIGVRPSNQPQHF. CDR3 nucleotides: TGTGCCAGCAGTTACATCGGGGTGCGTCCGAGCAATCAGCCCCAGCATTTT.

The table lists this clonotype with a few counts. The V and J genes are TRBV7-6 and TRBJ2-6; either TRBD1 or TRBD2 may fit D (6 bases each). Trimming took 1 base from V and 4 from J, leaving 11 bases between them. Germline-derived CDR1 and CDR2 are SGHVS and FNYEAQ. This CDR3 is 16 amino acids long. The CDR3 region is CASSLGGGQGANVLTF. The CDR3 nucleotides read TGTGCCAGCAGCTTAGGTGGGGGGCAGGGGGCCAACGTCCTGACTTTC.

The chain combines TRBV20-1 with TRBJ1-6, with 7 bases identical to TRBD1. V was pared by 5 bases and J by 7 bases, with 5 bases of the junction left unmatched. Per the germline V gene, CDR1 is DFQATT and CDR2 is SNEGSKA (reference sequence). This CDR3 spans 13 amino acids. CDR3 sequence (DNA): TGCAGTGCTGGACGGGACAGCAATTCACCCCTCCACTTT. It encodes CSAGRDSNSPLHF.

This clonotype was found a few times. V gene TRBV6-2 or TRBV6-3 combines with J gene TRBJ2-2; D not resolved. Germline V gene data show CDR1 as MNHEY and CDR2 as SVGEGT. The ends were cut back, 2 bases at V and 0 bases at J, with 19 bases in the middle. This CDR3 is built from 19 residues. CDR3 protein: CASSYPLGRIRANTGELFF. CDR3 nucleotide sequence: TGTGCCAGCAGTTACCCCTTAGGCCGAATCCGAGCGAACACCGGGGAGCTGTTTTTT.

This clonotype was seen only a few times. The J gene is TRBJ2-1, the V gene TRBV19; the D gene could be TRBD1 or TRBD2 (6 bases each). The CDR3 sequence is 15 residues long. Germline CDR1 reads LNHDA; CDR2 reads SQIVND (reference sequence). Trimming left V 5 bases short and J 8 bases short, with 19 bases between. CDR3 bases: TGTGCCAGTAGTCCCCGCAGGGGAGGAGGGGATGAGCAGTTCTTC. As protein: CASSPRRGGGDEQFF.

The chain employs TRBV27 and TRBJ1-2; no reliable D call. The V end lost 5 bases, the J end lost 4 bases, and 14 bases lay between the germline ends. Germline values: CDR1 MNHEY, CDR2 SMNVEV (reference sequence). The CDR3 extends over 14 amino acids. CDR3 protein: CASSPSEKAYGYTF. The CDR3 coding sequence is TGTGCCAGCAGTCCCTCTGAGAAAGCCTATGGCTACACCTTC.

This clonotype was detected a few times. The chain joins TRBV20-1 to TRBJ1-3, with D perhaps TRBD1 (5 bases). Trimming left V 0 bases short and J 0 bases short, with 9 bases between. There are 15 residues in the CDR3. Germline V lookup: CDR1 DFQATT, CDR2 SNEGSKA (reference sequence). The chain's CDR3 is CSARDLQDSGNTIYF. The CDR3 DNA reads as TGCAGTGCTAGAGATCTACAGGACTCTGGAAACACCATATATTTT.

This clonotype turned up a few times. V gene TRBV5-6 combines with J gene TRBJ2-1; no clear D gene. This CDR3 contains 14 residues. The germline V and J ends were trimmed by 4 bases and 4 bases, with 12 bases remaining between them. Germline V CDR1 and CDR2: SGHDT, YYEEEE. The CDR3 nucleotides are TGTGCCAGCAGCCCTATTCTGCTTTACAATGAGCAGTTCTTC. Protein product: CASSPILLYNEQFF.

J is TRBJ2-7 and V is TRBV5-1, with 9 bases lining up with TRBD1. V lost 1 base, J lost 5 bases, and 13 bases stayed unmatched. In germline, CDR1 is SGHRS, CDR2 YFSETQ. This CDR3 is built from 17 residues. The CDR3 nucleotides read TGCGCCAGCAGCTTGTTCGGGACAGGGATTGGCGGAAACGAGCAGTACTTC. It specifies CASSLFGTGIGGNEQYF.

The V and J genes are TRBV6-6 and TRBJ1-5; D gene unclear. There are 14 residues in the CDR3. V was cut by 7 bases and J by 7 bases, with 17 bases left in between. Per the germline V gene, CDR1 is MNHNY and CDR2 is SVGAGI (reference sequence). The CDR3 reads CASTSLRVRQPQHF. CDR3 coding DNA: TGTGCCAGCACCTCGTTGAGAGTCAGGCAGCCCCAGCATTTT.

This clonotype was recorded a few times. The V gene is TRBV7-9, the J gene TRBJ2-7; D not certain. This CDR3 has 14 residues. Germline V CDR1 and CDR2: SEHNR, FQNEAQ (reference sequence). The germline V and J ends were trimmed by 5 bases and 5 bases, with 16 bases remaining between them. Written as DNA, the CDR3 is TGTGCCAGCAGCCCCATTTATGGGGTCCACGAGCAGTACTTC. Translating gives CASSPIYGVHEQYF.

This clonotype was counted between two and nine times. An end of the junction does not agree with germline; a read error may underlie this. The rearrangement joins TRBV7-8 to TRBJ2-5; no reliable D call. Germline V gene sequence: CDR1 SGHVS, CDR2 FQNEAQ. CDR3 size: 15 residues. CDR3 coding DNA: TGTGCCAGCAAAAGGAGAGGCACGGGCCAACAGACCCAGTACTTC. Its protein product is CASKRRGTGQQTQYF.

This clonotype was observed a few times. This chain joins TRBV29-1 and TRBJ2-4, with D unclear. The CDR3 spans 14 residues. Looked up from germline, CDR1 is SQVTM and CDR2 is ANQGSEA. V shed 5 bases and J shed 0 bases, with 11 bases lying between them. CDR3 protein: CSVLDRLAKNIQYF. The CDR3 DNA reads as TGCAGCGTTCTAGACCGACTAGCCAAAAACATTCAGTACTTC.

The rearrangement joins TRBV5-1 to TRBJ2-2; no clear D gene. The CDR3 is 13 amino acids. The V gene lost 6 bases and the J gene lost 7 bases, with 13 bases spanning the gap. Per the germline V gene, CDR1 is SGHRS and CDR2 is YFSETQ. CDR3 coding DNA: TGCGCCAGCACCCTTAGGGATTACGGGGAGCTGTTTTTT. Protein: CASTLRDYGELFF.

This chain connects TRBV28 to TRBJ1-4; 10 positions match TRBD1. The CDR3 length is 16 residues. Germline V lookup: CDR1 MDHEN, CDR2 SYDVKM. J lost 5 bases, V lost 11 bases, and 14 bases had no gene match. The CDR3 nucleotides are TGTGCCTCACGAGGGGCCCCGGGACAGGGGAATGAAAAACTGTTTTTT. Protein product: CASRGAPGQGNEKLFF.

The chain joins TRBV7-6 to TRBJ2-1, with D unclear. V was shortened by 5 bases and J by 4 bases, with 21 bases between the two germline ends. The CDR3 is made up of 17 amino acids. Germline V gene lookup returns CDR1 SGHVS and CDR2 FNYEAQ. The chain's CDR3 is CASSHRGGSSQYNEQFF. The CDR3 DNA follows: TGTGCCAGCAGCCACCGAGGCGGTAGCAGTCAGTACAATGAGCAGTTCTTC.

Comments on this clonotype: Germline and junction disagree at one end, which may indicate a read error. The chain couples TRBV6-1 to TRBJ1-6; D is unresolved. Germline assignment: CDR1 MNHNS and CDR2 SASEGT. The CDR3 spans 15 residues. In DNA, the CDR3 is TGTGCCAGCAGTGAAGAGAGCTCCTATAATTCACCCCTCTACTTT. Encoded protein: CASSEESSYNSPLYF.

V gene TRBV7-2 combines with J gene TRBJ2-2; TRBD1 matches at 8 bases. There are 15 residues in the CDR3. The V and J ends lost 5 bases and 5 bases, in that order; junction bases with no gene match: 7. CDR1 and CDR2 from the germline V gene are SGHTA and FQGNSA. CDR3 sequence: CASSPGGLRTGELFF. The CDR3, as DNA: TGTGCCAGCAGCCCAGGGGGCTTAAGGACCGGGGAGCTGTTTTTT.

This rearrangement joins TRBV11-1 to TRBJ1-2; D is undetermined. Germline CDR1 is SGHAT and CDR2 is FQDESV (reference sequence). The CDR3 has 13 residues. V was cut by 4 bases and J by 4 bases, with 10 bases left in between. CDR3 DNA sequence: TGTGCCAGCAGCTCGGACGTGGCCTATGGCTACACCTTC. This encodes CASSSDVAYGYTF. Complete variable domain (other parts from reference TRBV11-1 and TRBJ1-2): EAEVAQSPRYKITEKSQAVAFWCDPISGHATLYWYRQILGQGPELLVQFQDESVVDDSQLPKDRFSAERLKGVDSTLKIQPAELGDSAMYLCASSSDVAYGYTFGSGTRLTVV.

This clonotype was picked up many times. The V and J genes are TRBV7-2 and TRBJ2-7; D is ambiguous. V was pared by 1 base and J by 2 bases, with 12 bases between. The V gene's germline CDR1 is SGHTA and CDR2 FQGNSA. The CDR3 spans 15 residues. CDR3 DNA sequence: TGTGCCAGCAGCTTAGGACTCCTCCCAACCTACGAGCAGTACTTC. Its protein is CASSLGLLPTYEQYF.

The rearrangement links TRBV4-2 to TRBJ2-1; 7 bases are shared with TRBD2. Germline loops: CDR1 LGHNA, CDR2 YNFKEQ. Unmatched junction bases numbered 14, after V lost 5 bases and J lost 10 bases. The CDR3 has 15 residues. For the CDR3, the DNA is TGTGCCAGCAGCTCCCAACTAGCGCCCCACGGGGAGCAGTTCTTC. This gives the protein CASSSQLAPHGEQFF.

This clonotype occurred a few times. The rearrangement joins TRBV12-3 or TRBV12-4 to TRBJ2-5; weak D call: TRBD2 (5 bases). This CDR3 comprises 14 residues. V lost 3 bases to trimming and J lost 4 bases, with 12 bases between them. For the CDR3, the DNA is TGTGCCAGCAGTTTTACTCTAGCTGGAGAGACCCAGTACTTC. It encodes CASSFTLAGETQYF.

CDR3 region: CASSPRPGAEQYF. The CDR3 nucleotides are TGTGCCAGCAGCCCCCGGCCGGGGGCCGAGCAGTACTTC. V is TRBV4-2 and J is TRBJ2-7, with D perhaps matching TRBD1 or TRBD2 (6 bases each). This CDR3 is 13 amino acids long. Per germline, CDR1 LGHNA and CDR2 YNFKEQ. V was shortened by 4 bases and J by 6 bases, with 13 bases between the two germline ends.

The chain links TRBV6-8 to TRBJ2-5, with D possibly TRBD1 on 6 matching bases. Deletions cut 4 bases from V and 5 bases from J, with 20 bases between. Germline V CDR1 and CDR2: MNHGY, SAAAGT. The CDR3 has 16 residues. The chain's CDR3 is CASSSEGGERRETQYF. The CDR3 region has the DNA TGTGCCAGCAGTTCCGAAGGGGGAGAACGTCGGGAGACCCAGTACTTC.